A selection of T cell receptor beta chains follows, all from one sample in a study of blood T cell repertoires in COVID-19. Generated by immunoSEQ multiplex PCR, the TCRdb table keeps only in-frame clones and is missing some. The sample contains over 300,000 clones, around 85% of which appear only once. The sequencing input was peripheral blood. The receptor source for this set is a human donor in a cohort sampled during active COVID-19. Both conserved end residues are part of each CDR3. Not every row has a clone size; where given, it reads once, few, many or a size class.

>.|TRBJ1-6|TRBV27
CASSLTQVNSYNSPLHF
>.|TRBJ2-7|TRBV14
CASSFRQGGRYEQYF
>.|TRBJ1-2|TRBV6-5
CASSYGTGTNYGYTF
>.|TRBJ2-3|TRBV5-1
CASRRDYGDTQYF
>.|TRBJ1-2|TRBV18
CASSPATGDGYTF
>.|TRBJ1-1|TRBV6-5
CASSSTENTEAFF
>.|TRBJ2-1|TRBV24-1
CATSDRQGAKPNEQFF
>.|TRBJ1-4|TRBV19
CASSIDFGQVGEKLFF
>.|TRBJ1-5|TRBV5-6
CASSFGQGRVQPQHF
>.|TRBJ1-1|TRBV9
CASSVAQGAWMNTEAFF
>.|TRBJ2-1|TRBV7-9
CASSLAGGMTDEQFF
>few|TRBJ2-7|TRBV27
CASRYTGIGEQYF
>.|TRBJ1-4|TRBV5-1
CASSLTSNSREKLFF
>.|TRBJ2-7|TRBV13
CASSHTFKGTGGDEQYF
>.|TRBJ1-2|TRBV3-1/TRBV3-2
CASTGGRLEGYTF
>.|TRBJ2-3|TRBV24-1
CATSDFLGSRKQYF
>.|TRBJ2-3|TRBV7-2
CASSLARHTDTQYF
>.|TRBJ1-1|TRBV10-3
CAISEVGNTEAFF
>.|TRBJ2-1|TRBV24-1
CATSSAGGPHNEQFF
>.|TRBJ1-1|TRBV7-9
CASSLGEVTEAFF
>.|TRBJ2-7|TRBV19
CASRESSGGSSYEQYF
>few|TRBJ2-2|TRBV21-1
CASSTTRDKTTGELFF
>.|TRBJ2-3|TRBV27
CASSPESGGTDTQYF
>.|TRBJ1-1|TRBV10-3
CAISEKAGNNNDEAFF
>.|TRBJ2-7|TRBV9
CASSQTGGAYEQYF
>.|TRBJ2-1|TRBV29-1
CSVDSWTSAFF
>.|TRBJ2-1|TRBV20-1
CSASGLRGGDYNEQFF
>.|TRBJ2-1|TRBV5-8
CASSRQGGTYNEQFF
>once|TRBJ2-4|TRBV9
CASSASVEDIQYF
>.|TRBJ2-5|TRBV7-9
CASSPATSGGQETQYF
>.|TRBJ1-2|TRBV5-5
CASSFPGQGGYGYTF
>.|TRBJ1-3|TRBV5-4
CASSLPGQGGNTIYF
>.|TRBJ2-2|TRBV24-1
CATSDPSERTGELFF
>.|TRBJ2-3|TRBV4-2
CASSQTSGGAWADTQYF
>.|TRBJ2-2|TRBV5-4
CASSAGQGAGTGELFF
>.|TRBJ2-1|TRBV30
CAWSVGGSYNEQFF
>.|TRBJ1-5|TRBV18
CASSVLAGINQPQHF
>once|TRBJ1-2|TRBV7-9
CASSLVDSHGYTF
>once|TRBJ1-1|TRBV7-3
CASSLIARTGGYLNTEAFF
>.|TRBJ2-7|TRBV6-5
CASLKRGGFDEQYF
>.|TRBJ2-2|TRBV2
CARSGTSNTGELFF
>.|TRBJ1-1|TRBV5-1
CASSADRVNTEAFF
>.|TRBJ2-5|TRBV29-1
CSVVAAGRGFVVTQYF
>.|TRBJ2-1|TRBV7-9
CASSLGVNNEQFF
>.|TRBJ2-1|TRBV5-1
CASSLVSGLPPYNEQFF
>.|TRBJ2-3|TRBV7-3
CASSLSAGMSDTQYF
>.|TRBJ1-5|TRBV7-8
CASSLATGGNQPQHF
>.|TRBJ1-2|TRBV29-1
CSVLRGQFGYTF
>.|TRBJ2-1|TRBV27
CASSWTGTLFF
>.|TRBJ1-2|TRBV18
CASSPRAREGGYTF